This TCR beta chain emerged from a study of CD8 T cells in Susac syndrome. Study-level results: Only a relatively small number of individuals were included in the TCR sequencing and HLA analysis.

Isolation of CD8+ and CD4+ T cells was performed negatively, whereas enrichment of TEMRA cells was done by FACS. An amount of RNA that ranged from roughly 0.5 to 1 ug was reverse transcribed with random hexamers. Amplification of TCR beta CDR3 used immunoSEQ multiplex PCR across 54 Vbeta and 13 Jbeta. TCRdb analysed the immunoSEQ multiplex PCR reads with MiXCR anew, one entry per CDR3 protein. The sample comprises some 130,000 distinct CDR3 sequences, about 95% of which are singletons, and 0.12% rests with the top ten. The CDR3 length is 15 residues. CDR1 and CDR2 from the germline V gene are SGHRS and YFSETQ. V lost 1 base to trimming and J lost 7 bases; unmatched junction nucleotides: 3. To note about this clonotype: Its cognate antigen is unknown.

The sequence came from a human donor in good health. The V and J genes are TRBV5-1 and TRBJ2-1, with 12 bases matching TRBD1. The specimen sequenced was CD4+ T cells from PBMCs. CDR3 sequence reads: CASSLMGQGANEQFF. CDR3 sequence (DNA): TGCGCCAGCAGCTTGATGGGACAGGGGGCTAATGAGCAGTTCTTC.